This T cell receptor beta chain was recorded in a study of shared clonotypes between healthy human individuals. Study-wide results and caveats: What rarefaction showed was incomplete sorted-subset sequencing despite large depth. Investigators collected only blood, and repertoires in tissues likely differ.

Germline V gene lookup returns CDR1 SGHNT and CDR2 YENEEA. The V end was cut by 11 bases, the J end by 4 bases, with 14 bases between. CDR3 size: 12 residues. Worth noting for this clone: The antigen remains unidentified.

CD4+ cells underwent separation, giving CD45RA+ naive and CD45RA-negative memory subsets. Sequencing was performed with immunoSEQ multiplex PCR; in TCRdb, only in-frame clones are kept and a portion is missing. The repertoire holds about a million clones, roughly 80% seen once, with 0.85% to 1% in the top ten. The sequence came from a man aged 18 to 29 in good health. Some clones in this sample may be carry-over from other donors' samples. This sequence joins TRBV11-3 and TRBJ1-1, with D possibly being TRBD1 (5 bases). The sample comprised memory CD4+ T cells from PBMCs. Subset denoted: CD45RA-negative fraction. The CDR3 DNA follows: TGTGCCGTTGGGGGTCAGGGCACTGAAGCTTTCTTT. This translates into CAVGGQGTEAFF.